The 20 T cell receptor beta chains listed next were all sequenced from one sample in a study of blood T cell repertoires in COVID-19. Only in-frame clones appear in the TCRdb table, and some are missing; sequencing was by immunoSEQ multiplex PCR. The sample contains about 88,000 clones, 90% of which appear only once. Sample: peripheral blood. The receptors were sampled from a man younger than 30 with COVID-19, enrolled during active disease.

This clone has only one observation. CDR3 loop: CASSIFPDTEAFF. The DNA for the CDR3 is TGTGCCAGTAGTATATTCCCAGACACTGAAGCTTTCTTT. The V gene is TRBV19, the J gene TRBJ1-1; unclear D gene. The V end lost 2 bases, the J end lost 3 bases, and 7 bases lay between the germline ends. Germline CDR1 LNHDA, CDR2 SQIVND (reference sequence). The CDR3 is 13 residues long.

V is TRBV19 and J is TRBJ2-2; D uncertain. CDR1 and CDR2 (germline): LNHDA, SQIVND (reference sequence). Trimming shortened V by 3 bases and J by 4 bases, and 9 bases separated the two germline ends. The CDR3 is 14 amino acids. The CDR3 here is CASSILRVTGELFF. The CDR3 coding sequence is TGTGCCAGTAGTATCCTCCGGGTCACCGGGGAGCTGTTTTTT.

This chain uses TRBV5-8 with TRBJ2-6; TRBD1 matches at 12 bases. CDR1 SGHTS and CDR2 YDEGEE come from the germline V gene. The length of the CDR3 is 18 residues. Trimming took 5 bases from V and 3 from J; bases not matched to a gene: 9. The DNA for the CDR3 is TGTGCCAGCAGTCGACCGGGACAGGGGGCGCGTGGGGCCAACGTCCTGACTTTC. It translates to CASSRPGQGARGANVLTF.

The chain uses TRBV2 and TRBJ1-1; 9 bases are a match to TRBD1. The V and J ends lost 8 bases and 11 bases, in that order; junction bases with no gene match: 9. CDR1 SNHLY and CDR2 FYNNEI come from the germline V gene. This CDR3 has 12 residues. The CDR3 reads CASLGQGYLAFF. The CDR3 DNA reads TGTGCCAGCTTGGGACAGGGTTATTTGGCTTTCTTT.

This CDR3 reads CASRGLAGGEETQYF. CDR3 bases: TGTGCCAGTAGAGGACTAGCGGGAGGTGAAGAGACCCAGTACTTC. This rearrangement joins TRBV19 to TRBJ2-5, with 14 positions matching TRBD2. With V trimmed by 6 bases and J by 3 bases, 3 bases remained unmatched. The CDR3 runs 15 residues. Germline CDR1 and CDR2: LNHDA and SQIVND (reference sequence).

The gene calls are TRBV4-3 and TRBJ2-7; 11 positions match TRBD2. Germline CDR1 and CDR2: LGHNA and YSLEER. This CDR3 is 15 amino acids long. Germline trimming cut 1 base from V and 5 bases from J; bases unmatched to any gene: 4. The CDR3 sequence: CASSQGETSGDEQYF. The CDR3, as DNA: TGCGCCAGCAGCCAAGGGGAGACTAGCGGGGACGAGCAGTACTTC.

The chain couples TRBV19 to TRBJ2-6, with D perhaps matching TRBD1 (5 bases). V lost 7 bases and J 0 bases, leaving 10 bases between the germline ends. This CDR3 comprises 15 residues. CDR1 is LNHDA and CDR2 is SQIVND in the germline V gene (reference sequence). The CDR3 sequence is CASKDTPSGANVLTF. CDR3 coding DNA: TGTGCCAGTAAGGACACCCCCTCTGGGGCCAACGTCCTGACTTTC.

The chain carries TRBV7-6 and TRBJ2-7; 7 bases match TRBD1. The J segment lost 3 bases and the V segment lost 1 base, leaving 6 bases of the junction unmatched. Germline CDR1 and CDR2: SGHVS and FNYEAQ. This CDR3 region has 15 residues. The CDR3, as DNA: TGTGCCAGCAGCTTAGGGGGACAGACCGGCTACGAGCAGTACTTC. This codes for CASSLGGQTGYEQYF.

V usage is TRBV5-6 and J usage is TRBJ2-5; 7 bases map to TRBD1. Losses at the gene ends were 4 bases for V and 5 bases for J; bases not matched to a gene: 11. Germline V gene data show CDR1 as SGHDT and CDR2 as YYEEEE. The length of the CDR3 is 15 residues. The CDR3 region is CASSPGIGGSETQYF. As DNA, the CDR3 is TGTGCCAGCAGCCCGGGAATAGGGGGCTCGGAGACCCAGTACTTC.

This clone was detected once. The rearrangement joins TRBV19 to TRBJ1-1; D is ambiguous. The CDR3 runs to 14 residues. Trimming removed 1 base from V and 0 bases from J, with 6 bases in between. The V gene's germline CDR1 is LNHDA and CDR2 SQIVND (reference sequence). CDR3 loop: CASSIGVMNTEAFF. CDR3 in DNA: TGTGCCAGTAGTATAGGCGTTATGAACACTGAAGCTTTCTTT.

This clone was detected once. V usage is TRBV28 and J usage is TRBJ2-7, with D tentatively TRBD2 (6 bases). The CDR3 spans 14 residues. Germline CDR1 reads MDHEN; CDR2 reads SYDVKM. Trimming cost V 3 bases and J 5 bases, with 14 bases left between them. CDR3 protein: CASSLGGVSDEQYF. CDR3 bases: TGTGCCAGCAGTTTGGGGGGAGTGTCCGACGAGCAGTACTTC.

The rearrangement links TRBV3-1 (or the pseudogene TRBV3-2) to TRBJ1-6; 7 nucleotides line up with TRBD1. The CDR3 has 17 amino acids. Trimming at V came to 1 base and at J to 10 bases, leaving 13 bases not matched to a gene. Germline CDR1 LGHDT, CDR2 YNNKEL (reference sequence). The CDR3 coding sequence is TGTGCCAGCAGCCAAGGCTTGACGACAGGGCGGGGATCACCCCTCCACTTT. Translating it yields CASSQGLTTGRGSPLHF.

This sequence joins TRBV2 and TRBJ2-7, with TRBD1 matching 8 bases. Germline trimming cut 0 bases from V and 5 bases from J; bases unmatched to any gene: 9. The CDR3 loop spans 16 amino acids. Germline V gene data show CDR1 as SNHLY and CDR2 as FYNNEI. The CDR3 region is CASSEARGQGAHEQYF. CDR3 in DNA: TGTGCCAGCAGTGAAGCGAGAGGCCAGGGGGCCCACGAGCAGTACTTC.

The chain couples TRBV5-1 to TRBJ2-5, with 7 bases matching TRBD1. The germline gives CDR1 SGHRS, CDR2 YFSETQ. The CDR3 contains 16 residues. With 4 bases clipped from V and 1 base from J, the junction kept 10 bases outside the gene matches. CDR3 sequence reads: CASSATTGSGQETQYF. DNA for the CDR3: TGCGCCAGCAGCGCGACGACAGGGTCGGGCCAAGAGACCCAGTACTTC.

CDR3 coding DNA: TGTGCCGGACAGGGGTCGGGCACCGGGGAGCTGTTTTTT. Its translation is CAGQGSGTGELFF. The chain combines TRBV9 with TRBJ2-2, with 9 bases lining up with TRBD1. The germline gives CDR1 SGDLS, CDR2 YYNGEE. The CDR3 runs 13 residues. Trimming took 10 bases from V and 4 from J; bases not matched to a gene: 5.

The CDR3 nucleotides are TGCAGCGTTGAAGTTCCGGGACTAGACGTGGTACTCTACAATGAGCAGTTCTTC. As protein: CSVEVPGLDVVLYNEQFF. This chain uses TRBV29-1 with TRBJ2-1, with 8 bases aligning to TRBD2. This CDR3 contains 18 residues. Germline-derived CDR1 and CDR2 are SQVTM and ANQGSEA. Germline trimming cut 1 base from V and 3 bases from J; bases unmatched to any gene: 14.

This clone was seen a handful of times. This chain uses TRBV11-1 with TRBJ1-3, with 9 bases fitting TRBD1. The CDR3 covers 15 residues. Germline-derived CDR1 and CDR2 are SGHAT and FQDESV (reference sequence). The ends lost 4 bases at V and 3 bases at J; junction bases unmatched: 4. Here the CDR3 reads CASSSTGGLGNTIYF. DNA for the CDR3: TGTGCCAGCAGCTCCACAGGGGGCCTTGGAAACACCATATATTTT.

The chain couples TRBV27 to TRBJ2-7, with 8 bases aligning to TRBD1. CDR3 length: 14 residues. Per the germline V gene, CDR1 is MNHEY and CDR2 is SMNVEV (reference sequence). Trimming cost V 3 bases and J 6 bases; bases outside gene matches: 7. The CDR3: CASSFSGGASEQYF. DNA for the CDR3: TGTGCCAGCAGTTTTTCAGGGGGCGCGTCCGAGCAGTACTTC.

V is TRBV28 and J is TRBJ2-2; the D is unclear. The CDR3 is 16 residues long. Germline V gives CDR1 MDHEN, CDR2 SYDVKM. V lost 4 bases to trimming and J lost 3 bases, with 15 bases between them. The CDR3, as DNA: TGTGCCAGCAGTTACCTTCTCGGTTCCCACACCGGGGAGCTGTTTTTT. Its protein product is CASSYLLGSHTGELFF.

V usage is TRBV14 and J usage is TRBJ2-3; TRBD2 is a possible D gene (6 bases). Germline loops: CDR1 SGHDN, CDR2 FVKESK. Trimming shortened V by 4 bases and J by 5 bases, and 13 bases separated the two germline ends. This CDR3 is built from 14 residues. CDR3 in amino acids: CASSPSPGGDTQYF. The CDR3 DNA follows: TGTGCCAGCAGCCCAAGTCCCGGGGGAGATACGCAGTATTTT.